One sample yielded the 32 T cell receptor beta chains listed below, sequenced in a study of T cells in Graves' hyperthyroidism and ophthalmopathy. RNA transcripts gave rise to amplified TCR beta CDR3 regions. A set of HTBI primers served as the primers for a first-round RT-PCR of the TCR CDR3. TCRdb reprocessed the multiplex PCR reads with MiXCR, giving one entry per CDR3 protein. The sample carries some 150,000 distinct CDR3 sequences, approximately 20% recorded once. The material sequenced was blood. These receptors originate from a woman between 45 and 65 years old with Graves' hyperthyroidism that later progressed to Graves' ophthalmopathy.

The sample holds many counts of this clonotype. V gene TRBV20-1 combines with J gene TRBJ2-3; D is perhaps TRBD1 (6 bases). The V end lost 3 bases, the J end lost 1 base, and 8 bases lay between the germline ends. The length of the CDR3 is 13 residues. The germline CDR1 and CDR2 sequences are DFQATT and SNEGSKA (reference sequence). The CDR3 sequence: CSARGHRTDTQYF. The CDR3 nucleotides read TGCAGTGCTAGGGGACACCGCACAGATACGCAGTATTTT.

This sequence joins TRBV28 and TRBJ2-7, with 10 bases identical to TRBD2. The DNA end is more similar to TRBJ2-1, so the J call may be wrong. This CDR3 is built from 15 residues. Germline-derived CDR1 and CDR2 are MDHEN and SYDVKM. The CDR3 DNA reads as TGTGCCAGCACCAGCGGGAGGGGGGGGAGGAACGAGCAGTTCTTC. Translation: CASTSGRGGRNEQFF.

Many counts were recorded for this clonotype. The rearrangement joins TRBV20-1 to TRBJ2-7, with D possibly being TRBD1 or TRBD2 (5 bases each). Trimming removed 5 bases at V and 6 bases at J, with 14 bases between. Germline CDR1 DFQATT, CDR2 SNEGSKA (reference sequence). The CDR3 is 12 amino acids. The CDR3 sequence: CSALGTLSEQYF. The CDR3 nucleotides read TGCAGTGCTCTCGGGACCCTTTCCGAGCAGTACTTC.

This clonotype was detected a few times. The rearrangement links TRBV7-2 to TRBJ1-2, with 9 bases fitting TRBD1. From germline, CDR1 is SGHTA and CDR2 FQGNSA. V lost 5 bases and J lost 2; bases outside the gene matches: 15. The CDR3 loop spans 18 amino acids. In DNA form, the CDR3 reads TGTGCCAGCAGCCCCATTGGGTTGGTTGGACAGGGGAACTATGGCTACACCTTC. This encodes CASSPIGLVGQGNYGYTF.

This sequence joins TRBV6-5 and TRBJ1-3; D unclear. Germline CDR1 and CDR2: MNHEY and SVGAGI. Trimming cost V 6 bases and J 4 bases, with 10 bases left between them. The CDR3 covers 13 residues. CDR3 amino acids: CASSYTSGNTIYF. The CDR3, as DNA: TGTGCCAGCAGCTACACGTCAGGAAACACCATATATTTT.

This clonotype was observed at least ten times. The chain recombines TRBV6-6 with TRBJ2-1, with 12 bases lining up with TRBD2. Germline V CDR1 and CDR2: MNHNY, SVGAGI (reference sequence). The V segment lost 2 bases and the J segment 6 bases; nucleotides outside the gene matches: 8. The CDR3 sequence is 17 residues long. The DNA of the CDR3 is TGTGCCAGCAGTTACCCCGGACTAGCGGGACAGGTCAATGAGCAGTTCTTC. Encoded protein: CASSYPGLAGQVNEQFF.

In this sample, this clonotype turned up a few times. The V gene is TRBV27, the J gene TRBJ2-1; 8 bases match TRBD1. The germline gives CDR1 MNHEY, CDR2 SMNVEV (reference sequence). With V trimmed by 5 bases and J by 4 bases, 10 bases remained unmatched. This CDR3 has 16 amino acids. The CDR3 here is CASSPPSGGAYNEQFF. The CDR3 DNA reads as TGTGCCAGCAGTCCGCCTTCAGGGGGCGCGTACAATGAGCAGTTCTTC.

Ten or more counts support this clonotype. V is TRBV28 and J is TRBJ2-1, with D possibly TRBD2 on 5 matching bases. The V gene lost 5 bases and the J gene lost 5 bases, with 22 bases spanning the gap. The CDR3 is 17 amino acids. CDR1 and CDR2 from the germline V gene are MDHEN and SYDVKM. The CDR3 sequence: CASSLRSPAEVNNEQFF. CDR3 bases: TGTGCCAGCAGTCTCCGTTCCCCAGCGGAGGTCAACAATGAGCAGTTCTTC.

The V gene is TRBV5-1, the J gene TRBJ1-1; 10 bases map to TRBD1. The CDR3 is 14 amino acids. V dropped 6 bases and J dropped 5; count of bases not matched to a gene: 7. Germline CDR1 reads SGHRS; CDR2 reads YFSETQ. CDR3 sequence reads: CASTLTGGVTEAFF. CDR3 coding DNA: TGCGCCAGCACATTGACAGGGGGCGTGACTGAAGCTTTCTTT.

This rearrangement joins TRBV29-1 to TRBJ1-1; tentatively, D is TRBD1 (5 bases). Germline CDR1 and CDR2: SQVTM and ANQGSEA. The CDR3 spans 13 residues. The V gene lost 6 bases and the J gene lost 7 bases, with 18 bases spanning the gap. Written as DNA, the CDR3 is TGCAGCGTCGACCGGGGCCGCGTGAGTGAAGCTTTCTTT. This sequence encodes CSVDRGRVSEAFF.

The CDR3 loop is CASSENFGNTIYF. CDR3 coding DNA: TGTGCCAGCAGTGAAAACTTCGGAAACACCATATATTTT. This chain links TRBV6-1 with TRBJ1-3, with unresolved D. V dropped 2 bases and J dropped 4 bases, with 6 bases sitting between them. CDR1 and CDR2 (germline): MNHNS, SASEGT. The CDR3 runs to 13 residues.

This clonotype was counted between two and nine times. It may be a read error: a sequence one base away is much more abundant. CDR3 nucleotides: TGTGTCAGCAGCTTGGGGGGAGGCAGGACTAGCACAGATACGCAGTATTTT. Encoded protein: CVSSLGGGRTSTDTQYF. The chain links TRBV5-5 to TRBJ2-3; a weak D match, TRBD2 (6 bases). Germline CDR1 SGHKS, CDR2 YYEKEE (reference sequence). CDR3 length: 17 residues.

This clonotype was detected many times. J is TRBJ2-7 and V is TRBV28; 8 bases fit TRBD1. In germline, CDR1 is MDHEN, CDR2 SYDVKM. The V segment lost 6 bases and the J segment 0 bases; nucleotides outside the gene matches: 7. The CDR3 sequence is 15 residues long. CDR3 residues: CASRQTGGGSYEQYF. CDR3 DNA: TGTGCCAGCAGGCAAACAGGGGGTGGCTCCTACGAGCAGTACTTC.

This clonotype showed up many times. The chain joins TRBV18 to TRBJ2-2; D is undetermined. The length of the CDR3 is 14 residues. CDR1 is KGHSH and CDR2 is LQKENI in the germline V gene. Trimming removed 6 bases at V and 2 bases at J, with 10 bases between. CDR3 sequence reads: CASSLKDNTGELFF. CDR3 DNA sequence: TGTGCCAGCTCGCTAAAAGACAACACCGGGGAGCTGTTTTTT.

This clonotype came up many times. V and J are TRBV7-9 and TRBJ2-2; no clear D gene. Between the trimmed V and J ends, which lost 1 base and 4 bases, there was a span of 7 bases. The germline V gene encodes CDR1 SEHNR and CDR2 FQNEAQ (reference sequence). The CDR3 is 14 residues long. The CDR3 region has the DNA TGTGCCAGCAGCTTAGAGTCGTTCACCGGGGAGCTGTTTTTT. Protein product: CASSLESFTGELFF.

CDR3 nucleotides: TGCGCCAGCAGTGAGACCACTGTAACGGGGGGACACCCCTATGGCTACACCTTC. Encoded protein: CASSETTVTGGHPYGYTF. The genes are TRBV10-2 and TRBJ1-2, with D possibly TRBD1 on 6 matching bases. V was shortened by 2 bases and J by 4 bases, with 23 bases between the two germline ends. The germline CDR1 and CDR2 sequences are WSHSY and SAAADI. This CDR3 is 18 amino acids long.

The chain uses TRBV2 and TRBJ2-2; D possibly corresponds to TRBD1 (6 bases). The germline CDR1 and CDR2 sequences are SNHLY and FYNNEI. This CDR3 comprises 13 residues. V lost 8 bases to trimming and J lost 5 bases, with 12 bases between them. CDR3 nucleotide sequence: TGTGCCAGCCGAGATCAGGGGACCGGGGAGCTGTTTTTT. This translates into CASRDQGTGELFF.

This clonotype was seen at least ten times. CDR3 nucleotide sequence: TGCAGTGCTAGAGATTTGATGGCAGAAGCTTTCTTT. It translates to CSARDLMAEAFF. The J gene is TRBJ1-1, the V gene TRBV20-1; D is unresolved. In germline, CDR1 is DFQATT, CDR2 SNEGSKA (reference sequence). CDR3 length: 12 residues. Trimming removed 0 bases from V and 8 bases from J, with 10 bases in between.

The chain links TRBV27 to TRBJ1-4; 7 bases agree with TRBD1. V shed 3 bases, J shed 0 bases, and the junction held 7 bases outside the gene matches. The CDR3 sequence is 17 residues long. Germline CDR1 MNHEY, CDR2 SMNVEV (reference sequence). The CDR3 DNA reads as TGTGCCAGCAGTTTTCCGGGACAGAGTGCAACTAATGAAAAACTGTTTTTT. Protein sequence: CASSFPGQSATNEKLFF.

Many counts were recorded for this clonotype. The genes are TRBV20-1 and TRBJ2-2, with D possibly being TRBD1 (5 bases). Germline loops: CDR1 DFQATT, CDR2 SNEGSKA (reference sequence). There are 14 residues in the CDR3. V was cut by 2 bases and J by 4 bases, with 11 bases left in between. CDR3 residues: CSARSWGGTGELFF. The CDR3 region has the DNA TGCAGTGCTAGAAGTTGGGGCGGCACCGGGGAGCTGTTTTTT.

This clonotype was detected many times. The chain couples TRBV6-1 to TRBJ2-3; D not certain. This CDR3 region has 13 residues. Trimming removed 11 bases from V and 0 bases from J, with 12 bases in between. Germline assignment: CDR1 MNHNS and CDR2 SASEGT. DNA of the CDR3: TGTGCCTGCCGGACGTCTAGCACAGATACGCAGTATTTT. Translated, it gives CACRTSSTDTQYF.

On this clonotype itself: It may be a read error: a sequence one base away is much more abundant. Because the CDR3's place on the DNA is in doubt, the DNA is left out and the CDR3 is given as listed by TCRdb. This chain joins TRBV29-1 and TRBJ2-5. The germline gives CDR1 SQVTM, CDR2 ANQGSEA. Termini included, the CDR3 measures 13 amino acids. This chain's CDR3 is CSVGEGSQETRYF.

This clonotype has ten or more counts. For the CDR3, the DNA is TGTGCCAGCAGGGGTTTCAATCAGCCCCAGCATTTT. This encodes CASRGFNQPQHF. The chain joins TRBV27 to TRBJ1-5; D is unclear. This CDR3 is 12 amino acids long. V was cut by 6 bases and J by 3 bases, with 6 bases left in between. The V gene's germline CDR1 is MNHEY and CDR2 SMNVEV (reference sequence).

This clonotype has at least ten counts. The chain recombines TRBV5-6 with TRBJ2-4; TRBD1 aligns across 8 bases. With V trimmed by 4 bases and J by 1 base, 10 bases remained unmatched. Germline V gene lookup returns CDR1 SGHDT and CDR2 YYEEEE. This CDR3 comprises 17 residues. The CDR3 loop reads CASSPKVTGAAKNIQYF. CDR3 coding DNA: TGTGCCAGCAGCCCAAAGGTGACAGGGGCCGCCAAAAACATTCAGTACTTC.

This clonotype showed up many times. The CDR3 sequence: CASSLGQTNTGELFF. The CDR3 coding sequence is TGTGCCAGCAGCTTAGGGCAGACTAACACCGGGGAGCTGTTTTTT. The chain recombines TRBV7-9 with TRBJ2-2; D uncertain. V was cut by 1 base and J by 2 bases, with 8 bases left in between. Looked up from germline, CDR1 is SEHNR and CDR2 is FQNEAQ (reference sequence). CDR3 length: 15 amino acids.

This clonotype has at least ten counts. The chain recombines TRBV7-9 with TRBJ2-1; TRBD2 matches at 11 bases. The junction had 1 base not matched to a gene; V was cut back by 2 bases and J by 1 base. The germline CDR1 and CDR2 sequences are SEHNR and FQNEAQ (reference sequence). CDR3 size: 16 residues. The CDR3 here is CASSLTSGGSYNEQFF. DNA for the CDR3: TGTGCCAGCAGCTTAACTAGCGGGGGTTCCTACAATGAGCAGTTCTTC.

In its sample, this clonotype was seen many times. CDR3 sequence: CASTARAGGYTF. The DNA for the CDR3 is TGTGCCAGCACCGCTCGGGCTGGCGGCTACACCTTC. The V and J genes are TRBV12-3 or TRBV12-4 and TRBJ1-2; D call uncertain. V lost 7 bases to trimming and J lost 8 bases, with 14 bases between them. This CDR3 is 12 amino acids long.

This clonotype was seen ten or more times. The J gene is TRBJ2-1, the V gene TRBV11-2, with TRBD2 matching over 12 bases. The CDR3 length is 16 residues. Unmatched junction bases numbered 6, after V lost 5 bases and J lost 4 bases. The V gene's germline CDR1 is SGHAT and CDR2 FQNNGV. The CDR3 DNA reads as TGTGCCAGCAGCCGGACTAGCGGGAAGGGGTACAATGAGCAGTTCTTC. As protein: CASSRTSGKGYNEQFF.

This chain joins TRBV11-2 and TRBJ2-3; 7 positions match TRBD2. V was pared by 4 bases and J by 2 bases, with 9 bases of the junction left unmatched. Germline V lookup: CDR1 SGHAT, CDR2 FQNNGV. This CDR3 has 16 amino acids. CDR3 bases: TGTGCCAGCAGCTCCCTTGCGGGAGTATTCACAGATACGCAGTATTTT. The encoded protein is CASSSLAGVFTDTQYF.

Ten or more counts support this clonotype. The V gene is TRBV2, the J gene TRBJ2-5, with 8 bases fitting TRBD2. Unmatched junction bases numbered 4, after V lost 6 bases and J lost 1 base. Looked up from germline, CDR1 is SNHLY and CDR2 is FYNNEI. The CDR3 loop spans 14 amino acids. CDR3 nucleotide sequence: TGTGCCAGCAGGACACTAGCGGCCCAAGAGACCCAGTACTTC. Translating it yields CASRTLAAQETQYF.

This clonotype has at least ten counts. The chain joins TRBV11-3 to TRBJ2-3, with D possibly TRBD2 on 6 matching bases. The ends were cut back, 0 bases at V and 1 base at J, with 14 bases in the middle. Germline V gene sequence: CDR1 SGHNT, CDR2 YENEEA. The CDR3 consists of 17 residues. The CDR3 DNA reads TGTGCCAGCAGCTTAGATCTGACGGGAGAGGGCACAGATACGCAGTATTTT. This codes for CASSLDLTGEGTDTQYF.

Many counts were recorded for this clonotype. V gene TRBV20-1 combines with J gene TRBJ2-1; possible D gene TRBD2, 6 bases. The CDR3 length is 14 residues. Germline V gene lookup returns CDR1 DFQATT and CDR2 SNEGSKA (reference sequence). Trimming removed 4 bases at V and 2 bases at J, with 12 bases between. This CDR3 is CSATTRTTYNEQFF. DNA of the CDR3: TGCAGTGCTACAACTAGGACTACCTACAATGAGCAGTTCTTC.